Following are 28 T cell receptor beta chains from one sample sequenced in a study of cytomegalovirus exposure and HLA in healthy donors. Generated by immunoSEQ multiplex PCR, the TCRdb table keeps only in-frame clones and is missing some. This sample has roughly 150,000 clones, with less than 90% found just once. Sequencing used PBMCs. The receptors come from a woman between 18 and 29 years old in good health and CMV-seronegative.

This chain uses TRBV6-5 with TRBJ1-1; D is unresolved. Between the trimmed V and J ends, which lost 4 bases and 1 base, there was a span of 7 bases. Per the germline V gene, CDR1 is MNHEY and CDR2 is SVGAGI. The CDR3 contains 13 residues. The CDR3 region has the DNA TGTGCCAGCAGTTGGAGGGAGAACACTGAAGCTTTCTTT. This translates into CASSWRENTEAFF.

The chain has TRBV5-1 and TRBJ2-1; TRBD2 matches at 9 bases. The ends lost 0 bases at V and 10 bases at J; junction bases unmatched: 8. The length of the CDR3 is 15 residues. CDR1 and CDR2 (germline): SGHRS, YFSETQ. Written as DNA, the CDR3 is TGCGCCAGCAGCTTGGCCGATAGCGGGGGAGAGGAGCAGTTCTTC. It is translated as CASSLADSGGEEQFF.

CDR3 nucleotides: TGTGCCAGTAGTCCCTTTGATCGGGGCGGGGAGCTGTTTTTT. Protein: CASSPFDRGGELFF. The chain joins TRBV19 to TRBJ2-2; perhaps TRBD2 as D (5 bases). The CDR3 totals 14 residues. Germline CDR1 LNHDA, CDR2 SQIVND (reference sequence). Trimming removed 5 bases at V and 7 bases at J, with 14 bases between.

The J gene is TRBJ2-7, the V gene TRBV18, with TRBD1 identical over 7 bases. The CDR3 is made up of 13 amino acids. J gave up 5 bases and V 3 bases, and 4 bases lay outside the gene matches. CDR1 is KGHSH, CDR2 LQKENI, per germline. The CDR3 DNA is TGTGCCAGCTCACCTCGACAGGGCGACGAGCAGTACTTC. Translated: CASSPRQGDEQYF.

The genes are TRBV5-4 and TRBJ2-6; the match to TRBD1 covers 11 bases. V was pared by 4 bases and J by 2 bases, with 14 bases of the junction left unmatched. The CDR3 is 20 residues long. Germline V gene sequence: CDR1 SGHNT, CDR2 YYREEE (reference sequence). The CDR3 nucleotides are TGTGCCAGCAGCCTATCCCCAGTAGGACAGGGGGCGCCTGGGGCCAACGTCCTGACTTTC. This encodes CASSLSPVGQGAPGANVLTF.

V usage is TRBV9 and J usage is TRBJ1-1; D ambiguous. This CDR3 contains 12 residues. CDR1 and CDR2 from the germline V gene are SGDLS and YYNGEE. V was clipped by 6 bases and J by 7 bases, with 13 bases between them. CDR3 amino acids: CASTSREDEAFF. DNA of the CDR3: TGTGCCAGCACCTCAAGGGAGGATGAAGCTTTCTTT.

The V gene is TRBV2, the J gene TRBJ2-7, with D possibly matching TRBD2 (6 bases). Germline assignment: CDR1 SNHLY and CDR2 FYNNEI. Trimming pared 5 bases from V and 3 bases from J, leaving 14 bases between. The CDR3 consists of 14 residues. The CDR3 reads CASSLSGTFYEQYF. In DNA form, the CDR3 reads TGTGCCAGCAGTCTATCCGGGACTTTCTACGAGCAGTACTTC.

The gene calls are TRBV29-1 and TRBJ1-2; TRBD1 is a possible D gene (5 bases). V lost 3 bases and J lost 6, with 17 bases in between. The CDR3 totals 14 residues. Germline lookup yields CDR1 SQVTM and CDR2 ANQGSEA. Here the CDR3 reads CSVEMGRAGDGYTF. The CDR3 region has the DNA TGCAGCGTTGAGATGGGCAGGGCTGGGGATGGCTACACCTTC.

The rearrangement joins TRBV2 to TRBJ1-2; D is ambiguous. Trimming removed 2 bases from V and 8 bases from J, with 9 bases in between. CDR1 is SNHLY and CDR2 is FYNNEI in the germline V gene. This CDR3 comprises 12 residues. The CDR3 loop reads CASSEISGGYTF. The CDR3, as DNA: TGTGCCAGCAGTGAAATTTCGGGGGGCTACACCTTC. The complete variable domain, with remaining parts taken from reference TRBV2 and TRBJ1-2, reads EPEVTQTPSHQVTQMGQEVILRCVPISNHLYFYWYRQILGQKVEFLVSFYNNEISEKSEIFDDQFSVERPDGSNFTLKIRSTKLEDSAMYFCASSEISGGYTFGSGTRLTVV.

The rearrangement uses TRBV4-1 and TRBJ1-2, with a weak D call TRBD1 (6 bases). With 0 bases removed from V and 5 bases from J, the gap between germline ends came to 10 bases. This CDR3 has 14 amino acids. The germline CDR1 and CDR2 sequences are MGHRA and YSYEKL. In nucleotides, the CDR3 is TGCGCCAGCAGCCAAGAAACAGGGCTATATGGCTACACCTTC. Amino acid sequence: CASSQETGLYGYTF.

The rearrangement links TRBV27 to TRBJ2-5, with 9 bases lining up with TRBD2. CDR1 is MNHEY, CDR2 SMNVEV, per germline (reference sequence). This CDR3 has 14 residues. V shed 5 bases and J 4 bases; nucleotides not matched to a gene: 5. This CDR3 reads CASSRAGGGETQYF. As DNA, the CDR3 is TGTGCCAGCAGTCGGGCGGGAGGGGGAGAGACCCAGTACTTC.

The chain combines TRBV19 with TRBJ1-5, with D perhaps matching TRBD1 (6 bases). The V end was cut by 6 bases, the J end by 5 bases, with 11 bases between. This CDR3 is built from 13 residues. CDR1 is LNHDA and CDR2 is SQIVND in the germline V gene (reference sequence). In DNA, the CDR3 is TGTGCCAGTAGCGACAGGTCTGATCAGCCCCAGCATTTT. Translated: CASSDRSDQPQHF.

The CDR3 loop reads CSAPLEVAQYF. CDR3 sequence (DNA): TGCAGTGCCCCATTGGAGGTGGCGCAGTATTTT. The genes are TRBV20-1 and TRBJ2-3; tentatively, D is TRBD2 (5 bases). The CDR3 runs to 11 residues. Germline lookup yields CDR1 DFQATT and CDR2 SNEGSKA (reference sequence). The V and J ends lost 6 bases and 10 bases respectively, with 14 bases between them.

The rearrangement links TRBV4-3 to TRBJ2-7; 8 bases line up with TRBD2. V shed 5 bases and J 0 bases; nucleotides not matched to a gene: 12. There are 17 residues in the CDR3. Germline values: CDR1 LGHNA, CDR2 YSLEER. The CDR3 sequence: CASSNLLSGGSSYEQYF. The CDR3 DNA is TGCGCCAGCAGCAACCTGTTGTCGGGAGGGAGCTCCTACGAGCAGTACTTC.

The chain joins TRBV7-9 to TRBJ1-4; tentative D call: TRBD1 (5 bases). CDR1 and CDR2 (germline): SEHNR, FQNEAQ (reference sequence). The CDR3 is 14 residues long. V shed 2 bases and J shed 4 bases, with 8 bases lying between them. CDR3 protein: CASSLQGLNEKLFF. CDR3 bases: TGTGCCAGCAGCTTACAGGGCCTTAATGAAAAACTGTTTTTT.

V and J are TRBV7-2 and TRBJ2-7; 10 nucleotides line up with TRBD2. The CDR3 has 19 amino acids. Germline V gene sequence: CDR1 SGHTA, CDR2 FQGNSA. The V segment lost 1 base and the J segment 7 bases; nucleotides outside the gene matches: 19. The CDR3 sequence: CASSLEGPGRLAGSGEQYF. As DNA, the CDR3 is TGTGCCAGCAGCTTAGAAGGTCCGGGGAGACTAGCGGGTTCGGGGGAGCAGTACTTC.

CDR3 residues: CASRGSGLTDTQYF. CDR3 nucleotides: TGTGCCAGCAGAGGGTCAGGGCTAACAGATACGCAGTATTTT. The V and J genes are TRBV2 and TRBJ2-3; D may be TRBD1 (5 bases). CDR3 size: 14 residues. Germline V gene lookup returns CDR1 SNHLY and CDR2 FYNNEI. Trimming shortened V by 6 bases and J by 3 bases, and 13 bases separated the two germline ends.

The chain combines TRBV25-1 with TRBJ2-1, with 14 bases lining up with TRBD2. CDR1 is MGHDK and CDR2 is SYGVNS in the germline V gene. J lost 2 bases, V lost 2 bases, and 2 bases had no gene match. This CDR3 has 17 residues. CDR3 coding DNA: TGTGCCAGCAGTGAAAAGGGACTAGCGGGAGCCTACAATGAGCAGTTCTTC. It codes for CASSEKGLAGAYNEQFF. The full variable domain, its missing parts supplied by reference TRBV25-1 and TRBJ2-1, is EADIYQTPRYLVIGTGKKITLECSQTMGHDKMYWYQQDPGMELHLIHYSYGVNSTEKGDLSSESTVSRIRTEHFPLTLESARPSHTSQYLCASSEKGLAGAYNEQFFGPGTRLTVL.

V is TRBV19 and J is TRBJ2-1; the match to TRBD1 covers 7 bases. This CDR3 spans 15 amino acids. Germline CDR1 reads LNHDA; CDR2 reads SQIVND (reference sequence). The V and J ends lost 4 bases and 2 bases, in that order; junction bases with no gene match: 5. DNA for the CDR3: TGTGCCAGTAGTAAAGACAGGGATCCCTACAATGAGCAGTTCTTC. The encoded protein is CASSKDRDPYNEQFF.

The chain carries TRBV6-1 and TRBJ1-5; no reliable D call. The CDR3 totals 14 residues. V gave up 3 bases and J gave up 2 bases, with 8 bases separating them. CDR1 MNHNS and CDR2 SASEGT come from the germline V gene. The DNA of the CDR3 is TGTGCCAGCAGTGAGGCCGGAGGCAATCAGCCCCAGCATTTT. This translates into CASSEAGGNQPQHF.

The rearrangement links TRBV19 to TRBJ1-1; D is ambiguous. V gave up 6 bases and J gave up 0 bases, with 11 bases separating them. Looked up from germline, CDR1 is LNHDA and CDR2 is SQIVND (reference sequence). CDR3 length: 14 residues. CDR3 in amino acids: CASRRGQMNTEAFF. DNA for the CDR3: TGTGCCAGTAGGAGAGGGCAGATGAACACTGAAGCTTTCTTT.

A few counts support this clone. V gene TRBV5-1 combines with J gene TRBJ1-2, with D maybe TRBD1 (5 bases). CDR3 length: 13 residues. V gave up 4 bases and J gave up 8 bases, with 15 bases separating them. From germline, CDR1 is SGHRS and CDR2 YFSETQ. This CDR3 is CASSPRPGRGYTF. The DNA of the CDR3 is TGCGCCAGCAGCCCTCGGCCAGGGAGGGGCTACACCTTC.

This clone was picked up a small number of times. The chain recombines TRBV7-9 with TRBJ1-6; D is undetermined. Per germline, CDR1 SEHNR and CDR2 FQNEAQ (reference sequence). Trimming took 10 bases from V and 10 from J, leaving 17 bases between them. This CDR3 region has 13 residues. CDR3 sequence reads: CATSTTAGSPLHF. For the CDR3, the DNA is TGTGCCACCTCGACAACCGCGGGGTCACCCCTCCACTTT.

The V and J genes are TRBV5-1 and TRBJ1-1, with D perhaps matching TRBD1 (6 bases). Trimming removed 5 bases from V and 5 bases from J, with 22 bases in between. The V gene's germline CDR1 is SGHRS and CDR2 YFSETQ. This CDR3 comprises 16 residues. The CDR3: CASSSPGAQGWTEAFF. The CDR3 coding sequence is TGCGCCAGCAGTTCTCCCGGCGCACAGGGATGGACTGAAGCTTTCTTT.

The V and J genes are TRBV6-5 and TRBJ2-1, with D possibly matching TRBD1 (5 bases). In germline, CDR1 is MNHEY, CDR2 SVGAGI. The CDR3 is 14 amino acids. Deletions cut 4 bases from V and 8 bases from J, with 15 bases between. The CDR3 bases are TGTGCCAGCAGTTTGCTCCCGCCCAGGGATGAGCAGTTCTTC. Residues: CASSLLPPRDEQFF.

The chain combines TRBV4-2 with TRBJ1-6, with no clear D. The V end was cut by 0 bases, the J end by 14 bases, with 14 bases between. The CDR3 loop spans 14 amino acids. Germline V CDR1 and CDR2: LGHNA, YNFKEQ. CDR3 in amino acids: CASSQDLEKMTLHF. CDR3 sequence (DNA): TGTGCCAGCAGCCAAGATTTGGAGAAGATGACCCTCCACTTT.

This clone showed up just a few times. For the CDR3, the DNA is TGTGCCAGCAGTGAAGGGAACAGGGGGTATGGCTACACCTTC. This sequence encodes CASSEGNRGYGYTF. This chain links TRBV25-1 with TRBJ1-2; 8 bases are shared with TRBD1. The V segment lost 2 bases and the J segment 5 bases; nucleotides outside the gene matches: 4. This CDR3 spans 14 amino acids. CDR1 is MGHDK and CDR2 is SYGVNS in the germline V gene.

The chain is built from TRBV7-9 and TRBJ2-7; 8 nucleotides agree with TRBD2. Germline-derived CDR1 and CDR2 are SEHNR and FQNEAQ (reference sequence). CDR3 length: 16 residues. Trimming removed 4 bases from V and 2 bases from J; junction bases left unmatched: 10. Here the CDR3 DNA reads TGTGCCAGCAGCTGGGGCGGGGGGAAAACCACCTACGAGCAGTACTTC. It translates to CASSWGGGKTTYEQYF.